The present entry profiles one T cell receptor (beta chain) with its context. The CDR3 runs 21 residues. Per the germline V gene, CDR1 is MGHRA and CDR2 is YSYEKL. Germline trimming cut 2 bases from V and 1 base from J; bases unmatched to any gene: 21. As originally analysed: Researchers report that nucleated cell counts were estimated from reference gene primer amplification. Only in-frame clones appear in the TCRdb table, and some are missing; sequencing was by immunoSEQ multiplex PCR. D and trimming come from the DNA, and the V and J calls and clone size come from that table. The table has roughly 200,000 clones, around 83% seen once. These data originate in a study of blood T cell repertoires in COVID-19. Overall study context: Samples of COVID-19 (acute and convalescent) were obtained from the United States, Italy and Spain. T cells, B-cell-depleted T cells, or PBMCs supplied cDNA or gDNA.

This receptor was identified in a human donor in a cohort sampled during active COVID-19. The specimen sequenced was peripheral blood. J is TRBJ2-7 and V is TRBV4-1, with 9 bases matching TRBD2. The CDR3 DNA reads TGCGCCAGCAGCCAACCCCCCCAGGGGGGGACCGGGACTAGCATTTCCTACGAGCAGTACTTC. Its protein is CASSQPPQGGTGTSISYEQYF.